The 32 T cell receptor beta chains reported below all come from one sample, sequenced in a study of cytomegalovirus exposure and HLA in healthy donors. Both 60 Vbeta primers and 13 Jbeta primers went into the PCR. Measured with immunoSEQ multiplex PCR; TCRdb has only the in-frame clones, and not every one. The table has 100,000 to 150,000 clones, 81% seen once. Material for sequencing was PBMCs. The receptors were sampled from a man aged 18 to 35 in good health and CMV-seronegative.

The rearrangement uses TRBV6-5 and TRBJ1-5; D remains unclear. Germline assignment: CDR1 MNHEY and CDR2 SVGAGI. CDR3 length: 14 residues. V shed 7 bases and J shed 4 bases, with 14 bases lying between them. The CDR3 protein is CASKDRSRNQPQHF. CDR3 coding DNA: TGTGCCAGCAAAGATCGGTCGCGGAATCAGCCCCAGCATTTT.

V gene TRBV30 combines with J gene TRBJ1-2; D ambiguous. This CDR3 region has 10 residues. V lost 8 bases and J 3 bases, leaving 7 bases between the germline ends. CDR1 and CDR2 (germline): GTSNPN, SVGIG (reference sequence). In nucleotides, the CDR3 is TGTGCCCGCCGGGACTATGGCTACACCTTC. Its translation: CARRDYGYTF. Combining the CDR3 with reference TRBV30 and TRBJ1-2 gives the whole variable domain SQTIHQWPATLVQPVGSPLSLECTVEGTSNPNLYWYRQAAGRGLQLLFYSVGIGQISSEVPQNLSASRPQDRQFILSSKKLLLSDSGFYLCARRDYGYTFGSGTRLTVV.

The chain joins TRBV6-5 to TRBJ2-3; a possible D gene is TRBD2 (5 bases). V lost 5 bases and J lost 4, with 13 bases in between. CDR3 length equals 14 residues. Germline V lookup: CDR1 MNHEY, CDR2 SVGAGI. DNA of the CDR3: TGTGCCAGCAGTCACGATACTAGGGCAGATACGCAGTATTTT. Encoded protein: CASSHDTRADTQYF.

This clone has only a few counts. The gene calls are TRBV2 and TRBJ2-4; no definite D call. The germline CDR1 and CDR2 sequences are SNHLY and FYNNEI. The CDR3 contains 14 residues. V lost 3 bases to trimming and J lost 0 bases, with 6 bases between them. CDR3 DNA: TGTGCCAGCAGTGACGCGGTAGCCAAAAACATTCAGTACTTC. Its protein is CASSDAVAKNIQYF.

This clone showed up just a few times. The chain joins TRBV5-4 to TRBJ1-3, with 10 bases identical to TRBD1. In germline, CDR1 is SGHNT, CDR2 YYREEE (reference sequence). The CDR3 consists of 15 residues. V was pared by 5 bases and J by 2 bases, with 4 bases of the junction left unmatched. The CDR3 loop reads CASRPGQGPGNTIYF. In DNA, the CDR3 is TGTGCCAGCAGGCCGGGACAGGGGCCTGGAAACACCATATATTTT.

The chain carries TRBV27 and TRBJ1-6, with 11 bases lining up with TRBD1. CDR1 is MNHEY, CDR2 SMNVEV, per germline (reference sequence). CDR3 length: 15 amino acids. After removal of 2 bases from V and 10 bases from J, the junction contained 4 bases not matched to a gene. CDR3 protein: CASSLGTGGRSPLHF. The CDR3 nucleotides read TGTGCCAGCAGTTTAGGGACAGGGGGTCGCTCACCCCTCCACTTT.

This rearrangement joins TRBV5-1 to TRBJ1-6, with D perhaps TRBD1 (5 bases). The germline V and J ends were trimmed by 0 bases and 7 bases, with 14 bases remaining between them. Germline lookup yields CDR1 SGHRS and CDR2 YFSETQ. The CDR3 length is 16 residues. DNA of the CDR3: TGCGCCAGCAGCTTGGAAGGGATAGGACAAAATTCACCCCTCCACTTT. Protein: CASSLEGIGQNSPLHF.

The chain recombines TRBV5-6 with TRBJ1-1; D might be TRBD1 (6 bases). Germline V lookup: CDR1 SGHDT, CDR2 YYEEEE. Deletions cut 5 bases from V and 7 bases from J, with 18 bases between. This CDR3 contains 14 residues. Here the CDR3 DNA reads TGTGCCAGCAGGCAGGACAGTTCCTACAGTGAAGCTTTCTTT. This codes for CASRQDSSYSEAFF.

The V call is TRBV11-2, the J call TRBJ1-5, with 9 bases lining up with TRBD1. The trim removed 3 bases at V and 4 bases at J, leaving 1 base unmatched. The germline V gene encodes CDR1 SGHAT and CDR2 FQNNGV. The CDR3 sequence is 14 residues long. The chain's CDR3 is CASSLDRGNQPQHF. The CDR3, as DNA: TGTGCCAGCAGCTTGGACAGGGGTAATCAGCCCCAGCATTTT.

This clone was seen more than once but under ten times. The chain is built from TRBV7-9 and TRBJ1-1, with 7 bases lining up with TRBD1. The V gene end was trimmed by 5 bases and the J gene end by 0 bases; junction bases not matched to a gene: 6. Germline CDR1 and CDR2: SEHNR and FQNEAQ (reference sequence). CDR3 length: 15 amino acids. CDR3 nucleotide sequence: TGTGCCAGCAGCGCCGGGGACAGTATGAACACTGAAGCTTTCTTT. Translation: CASSAGDSMNTEAFF.

The chain carries TRBV7-2 and TRBJ2-7, with D possibly matching TRBD1 (6 bases). Trimming cost V 2 bases and J 2 bases, with 13 bases left between them. This CDR3 is 15 amino acids long. The germline CDR1 and CDR2 sequences are SGHTA and FQGNSA. CDR3 protein: CASSLRSGEAYEQYF. CDR3 DNA: TGTGCCAGCAGCTTAAGGTCAGGGGAAGCCTACGAGCAGTACTTC. The variable domain in full, with the rest retrieved from reference TRBV7-2 and TRBJ2-7, is GAGVSQSPSNKVTEKGKDVELRCDPISGHTALYWYRQSLGQGLEFLIYFQGNSAPDKSGLPSDRFSAERTGGSVSTLTIQRTQQEDSAVYLCASSLRSGEAYEQYFGPGTRLTVT.

The V and J genes are TRBV6-6 and TRBJ2-7; 7 bases fit TRBD2. Germline trimming cut 2 bases from V and 2 bases from J; bases unmatched to any gene: 0. Germline V gives CDR1 MNHNY, CDR2 SVGAGI (reference sequence). CDR3 size: 13 residues. CDR3 DNA sequence: TGTGCCAGCAGTTACGGGACTACCTACGAGCAGTACTTC. Translating gives CASSYGTTYEQYF.

The chain carries TRBV10-3 and TRBJ1-2; 10 bases map to TRBD1. The ends lost 4 bases at V and 6 bases at J; junction bases unmatched: 8. The CDR3 is 15 residues long. Germline CDR1 and CDR2: ENHRY and SYGVKD. CDR3 region: CAISGGGTGENGYTF. Here the CDR3 DNA reads TGTGCCATCAGTGGGGGGGGGACAGGGGAGAATGGCTACACCTTC.

V and J are TRBV7-8 and TRBJ1-6, with a tentative D call TRBD1 (5 bases). Germline-derived CDR1 and CDR2 are SGHVS and FQNEAQ. The CDR3 has 16 residues. V was shortened by 7 bases and J by 1 base, with 14 bases between the two germline ends. CDR3: CASKGQGESYNSPLHF. Here the CDR3 DNA reads TGTGCCAGCAAGGGTCAGGGTGAATCCTATAATTCACCCCTCCACTTT.

The genes are TRBV4-1 and TRBJ2-1; 8 nucleotides line up with TRBD1. Germline-derived CDR1 and CDR2 are MGHRA and YSYEKL. The CDR3 loop spans 16 amino acids. With 0 bases clipped from V and 8 bases from J, the junction kept 9 bases outside the gene matches. As DNA, the CDR3 is TGCGCCAGCAGCCAAGATCGGCAGGGGGCCTCGGATGAGCAGTTCTTC. Protein sequence: CASSQDRQGASDEQFF.

The chain carries TRBV27 and TRBJ1-4; TRBD1 matches 7 bases. Germline values: CDR1 MNHEY, CDR2 SMNVEV (reference sequence). V dropped 4 bases and J dropped 4; count of bases not matched to a gene: 0. This CDR3 region has 13 residues. The CDR3 DNA is TGTGCCAGCAGTTGGGACAGTAATGAAAAACTGTTTTTT. This gives the protein CASSWDSNEKLFF.

The V gene is TRBV29-1, the J gene TRBJ2-3; D uncertain. The CDR3 consists of 10 residues. CDR1 is SQVTM, CDR2 ANQGSEA, per germline. The V and J ends lost 8 bases and 4 bases respectively, with 7 bases between them. The CDR3 is CSLNSDTQYF. The CDR3 region has the DNA TGCAGCCTTAATTCAGATACGCAGTATTTT.

V and J are TRBV7-2 and TRBJ1-2; TRBD1 is a possible D gene (6 bases). V was pared by 4 bases and J by 5 bases, with 8 bases between. The CDR3 runs to 12 residues. Germline V gene data show CDR1 as SGHTA and CDR2 as FQGNSA. CDR3 amino acids: CASSSDSYGYTF. The CDR3, as DNA: TGTGCCAGCAGCTCGGACAGTTATGGCTACACCTTC.

V is TRBV13 and J is TRBJ2-3; 11 bases are shared with TRBD1. CDR3 length: 16 amino acids. The ends lost 5 bases at V and 5 bases at J; junction bases unmatched: 9. The germline V gene encodes CDR1 PRHDT and CDR2 FYEKMQ (reference sequence). The CDR3 nucleotides are TGTGCCAGCAGCCCCCGGACAGGGGGCTCGGGAGATACGCAGTATTTT. Protein: CASSPRTGGSGDTQYF.

V is TRBV4-3 and J is TRBJ2-3, with TRBD2 matching over 11 bases. Trimming removed 3 bases from V and 3 bases from J; junction bases left unmatched: 5. The CDR3 has 16 residues. Germline CDR1 reads LGHNA; CDR2 reads YSLEER. CDR3 sequence: CASSQISGGATDTQYF. The CDR3 DNA is TGCGCCAGCAGCCAGATTAGCGGGGGGGCAACAGATACGCAGTATTTT.

The chain is built from TRBV4-2 and TRBJ1-2; D remains ambiguous. CDR3 size: 12 residues. With 9 bases removed from V and 3 bases from J, the gap between germline ends came to 11 bases. Germline V lookup: CDR1 LGHNA, CDR2 YNFKEQ. The CDR3 nucleotides read TGTGCCAGTGGCCCGTCCGACTATGGCTACACCTTC. This translates into CASGPSDYGYTF.

The chain links TRBV30 to TRBJ1-2; D uncertain. Germline V gene lookup returns CDR1 GTSNPN and CDR2 SVGIG (reference sequence). V was trimmed by 4 bases and J by 3 bases, leaving 9 bases between them. This CDR3 has 12 amino acids. The chain's CDR3 is CAWTPQDYGYTF. The CDR3 DNA is TGTGCCTGGACTCCGCAGGACTATGGCTACACCTTC.

This rearrangement joins TRBV20-1 to TRBJ1-2; D ambiguous. There are 11 residues in the CDR3. Trimming stripped 4 bases from V and 4 bases from J, with 7 bases between. Germline V gene data show CDR1 as DFQATT and CDR2 as SNEGSKA (reference sequence). The DNA of the CDR3 is TGCAGTGCTAAGGGAGTCTATGGCTACACCTTC. Protein sequence: CSAKGVYGYTF.

In this sample, this clone turned up once. The V gene is TRBV5-6, the J gene TRBJ2-7; D possibly corresponds to TRBD2 (5 bases). The CDR3 is 13 amino acids. The V and J ends lost 3 bases and 5 bases respectively, with 12 bases between them. CDR1 and CDR2 from the germline V gene are SGHDT and YYEEEE. CDR3 region: CASSSGNTNEQYF. The CDR3 region has the DNA TGTGCCAGCAGCTCGGGGAATACGAACGAGCAGTACTTC.

The chain has TRBV10-3 and TRBJ2-3; D remains ambiguous. Germline V gene sequence: CDR1 ENHRY, CDR2 SYGVKD. Trimming removed 6 bases from V and 4 bases from J, with 5 bases in between. This CDR3 comprises 11 residues. The CDR3 protein is CAISQSDTQYF. The CDR3 nucleotides read TGTGCCATCAGCCAATCAGATACGCAGTATTTT.

The V gene is TRBV11-2, the J gene TRBJ1-1; 8 bases match TRBD1. This CDR3 is built from 15 residues. V lost 2 bases and J lost 4; bases outside the gene matches: 6. Germline lookup yields CDR1 SGHAT and CDR2 FQNNGV. The CDR3 region is CASSLKLTGGTEAFF. DNA of the CDR3: TGTGCCAGCAGCTTAAAATTAACAGGGGGCACTGAAGCTTTCTTT. Filled out from reference TRBV11-2 and TRBJ1-1, the complete variable domain reads EAGVAQSPRYKIIEKRQSVAFWCNPISGHATLYWYQQILGQGPKLLIQFQNNGVVDDSQLPKDRFSAERLKGVDSTLKIQPAKLEDSAVYLCASSLKLTGGTEAFFGQGTRLTVV.

Only a few counts were recorded for this clone. The chain couples TRBV4-3 to TRBJ1-6; D is uncertain. Deletions cut 2 bases from V and 7 bases from J, with 6 bases between. This CDR3 spans 13 amino acids. Looked up from germline, CDR1 is LGHNA and CDR2 is YSLEER. CDR3 coding DNA: TGCGCCAGCAGCCAATATATAAATTCACCCCTCCACTTT. Amino acid sequence: CASSQYINSPLHF.

This clone was picked up a small number of times. J is TRBJ1-6 and V is TRBV6-1; no clear D. Germline V gene sequence: CDR1 MNHNS, CDR2 SASEGT. Trimming removed 1 base at V and 0 bases at J, with 13 bases between. The CDR3 totals 18 residues. CDR3 coding DNA: TGTGCCAGCAGTGAAGGCAGCGGCGTCACCTCCTATAATTCACCCCTCCACTTT. Protein sequence: CASSEGSGVTSYNSPLHF.

The CDR3 protein is CASSAGQGSEKLFF. The CDR3 coding sequence is TGTGCCAGCAGTGCCGGACAGGGAAGTGAAAAACTGTTTTTT. J is TRBJ1-4 and V is TRBV2, with TRBD1 matching 8 bases. Germline trimming cut 4 bases from V and 7 bases from J; bases unmatched to any gene: 5. Germline CDR1 and CDR2: SNHLY and FYNNEI. CDR3 length: 14 amino acids.

The chain uses TRBV5-1 and TRBJ2-5; 9 bases match TRBD2. CDR1 is SGHRS, CDR2 YFSETQ, per germline. Trimming at V came to 2 bases and at J to 1 base, leaving 6 bases not matched to a gene. The CDR3 runs 16 residues. CDR3 in amino acids: CASSFPAGGAQETQYF. The CDR3 DNA follows: TGCGCCAGCAGCTTCCCAGCGGGGGGAGCCCAAGAGACCCAGTACTTC.

V is TRBV10-3 and J is TRBJ2-3; 8 nucleotides line up with TRBD2. The CDR3 has 16 amino acids. Trimming at V came to 0 bases and at J to 3 bases, leaving 5 bases not matched to a gene. Germline lookup yields CDR1 ENHRY and CDR2 SYGVKD. CDR3 residues: CAISESSGGRTDTQYF. CDR3 bases: TGTGCCATCAGTGAGTCGTCGGGGGGGCGGACAGATACGCAGTATTTT.

The chain uses TRBV9 and TRBJ2-1; 11 nucleotides match TRBD1. Germline CDR1 SGDLS, CDR2 YYNGEE. The V segment lost 3 bases and the J segment 6 bases; nucleotides outside the gene matches: 8. The CDR3 loop spans 16 amino acids. The CDR3 DNA sequence: TGTGCCAGCAGCGCCGCGGGGACAGGGGGTTTCAATGAGCAGTTCTTC. Amino acids: CASSAAGTGGFNEQFF.